Listed below are T cell receptor beta chains from one sample, sequenced in a study of CD4 and CD8 cells across lung adenocarcinoma regions. TCRdb re-called the PCR reads through MiXCR, storing one row per CDR3 protein. This sample carries about 20,000 distinct CDR3 sequences, around half of them seen once, and the ten largest clones take around a quarter. Sequencing input: CD8+ T cells from the center of a lung tumor. The receptors were sampled from a female donor with lung adenocarcinoma. The CD4 and CD8 labels of this study may be unreliable. Both conserved end residues are part of each CDR3. Each record gives: V gene, J gene, clone size, D gene, CDR3 DNA, CDR3 protein. A D gene is named only where the DNA matches it firmly. Rows give clone size only sometimes, using once, few, many, or a class for an expanded clone.

TRBV7-6	TRBJ2-5	NA	NA	TGTGCCAGCAGCCCCCCTTTCGGGCGGGGCGAGGGGGAGACCCAGTACTTC	CASSPPFGRGEGETQYF
TRBV6-1	TRBJ2-7	NA	TRBD1	TGTGCCAGCAGGGGGACAGTAAGTGTTCACTACGAGCAGTACTTC	CASRGTVSVHYEQYF
TRBV10-3	TRBJ2-5	NA	TRBD2	TGTGCCATCAGTGGCGGCGGGAGTCGGGGTGAGCAGTACTTC	CAISGGGSRGEQYF
TRBV12-3/TRBV12-4	TRBJ1-2	NA	NA	TGTGCCAGCAGTTTGGCACGGATCTATGGCTACACCTTC	CASSLARIYGYTF
TRBV28	TRBJ1-2	few	NA	TGTGCCAGCAGTTACAGGGCTGGCTATGGCTACACCTTC	CASSYRAGYGYTF
TRBV11-3	TRBJ2-2	few	NA	TGTGCCAGCAGCTCCATGGTTGGGGGCGAGGCCGGGGAGCTGTTTTTT	CASSSMVGGEAGELFF
TRBV19	TRBJ2-5	once	NA	TGTGCCAGTAGTAGAAGTGGGAGATGGGTGGAGACCCAGTACTTC	CASSRSGRWVETQYF
TRBV27	TRBJ2-7	large	TRBD1	TGTGCCAGCAGTTTAACCGGGACAGGGCCCTACGAGCAGTACTTC	CASSLTGTGPYEQYF
TRBV10-3	TRBJ2-3	NA	NA	TGTGCGGGCCGACGGGATGTGAGCACAGATACGCAGTATTTT	CAGRRDVSTDTQYF
TRBV27	TRBJ2-4	NA	NA	TGTGCCAGCAGGTCAAGGGCGGTGGGAGGCGGGGCCCGGGCCAAAGAGATCCAGTACTTC	CASRSRAVGGGARAKEIQYF
TRBV4-1	TRBJ1-1	few	NA	TGCGCCAGCAGCTACGGAGCGTCGAACACTGAAGCTTTCTTT	CASSYGASNTEAFF
TRBV27	TRBJ2-3	NA	TRBD2	TGCGGCGGCGCGGGGGGTCAGGGCAAAGATACGCAGTATTTT	CGGAGGQGKDTQYF
TRBV10-2	TRBJ2-1	few	NA	TGCGCCAGCAGTGAGAGTGGGTACCAAGAGACCCAGTTCTTC	CASSESGYQETQFF
TRBV6-1	TRBJ2-5	NA	NA	TGTGCCAGCAGTGAAGGTGGAGGAGGGCCAGAGACCCAGTACTTC	CASSEGGGGPETQYF
TRBV30	TRBJ2-5	NA	NA	TGTGCCTCCCTATCGGGCGCGACCCAGTACTTC	CASLSGATQYF
TRBV25-1	TRBJ2-3	NA	TRBD1	TGTGCCAGCAGTGAATACGCAAGCACAGGGGCGCAGTATTTT	CASSEYASTGAQYF
TRBV6-1	TRBJ2-1	NA	NA	TGTGCCAGCAGGGAACAGGGATGGCGTGAGCAGTTCTTC	CASREQGWREQFF
TRBV9	TRBJ1-1	few	NA	TGTGCCAGCAGCGTAGGCCCCATGGGGAGCACTGAAGCTTTCTTT	CASSVGPMGSTEAFF
TRBV5-4	TRBJ2-7	NA	TRBD1	TGTGCCAGCAGCTCGCAGGGGGTTGCGTACTTC	CASSSQGVAYF
TRBV27	TRBJ2-3	few	NA	TGTGGCAGGGGTACCGGGGGCCGCGACCAAGAGACGCAGTATTTC	CGRGTGGRDQETQYF
TRBV11-2	TRBJ1-1	many	NA	TGTGCCAGCAGTTTAGGGGGAGGATCTGAAGCTTTCTTT	CASSLGGGSEAFF
TRBV6-1	TRBJ2-2	NA	NA	TGTGCCAGCAGACTTCTCGGGGGCGATGCGCAGTTTTTT	CASRLLGGDAQFF
TRBV10-3	TRBJ2-1	few	NA	TGTGCCATCAGTAGCCTACCCAATGAGCAGTTCTTC	CAISSLPNEQFF
TRBV6-4	TRBJ2-5	NA	NA	TGTGCCAGCGGCGGACGGGGGCGAGACCCAGATACCCAGTACTTT	CASGGRGRDPDTQYF
TRBV4-1	TRBJ2-3	NA	NA	TGCCTGGGCCTCCAGGCTGTGAGCACAGGTACGCAGTATTTT	CLGLQAVSTGTQYF
TRBV27	TRBJ2-7	NA	NA	TGTGCCAGCAGTACAATATCCCCCAGACATATCCCTTCCTACGAGCAGTACTTC	CASSTISPRHIPSYEQYF
TRBV6-1	TRBJ2-7	NA	NA	TGTGCCAGCAGTGGGGATGAGGTCTGGGAGCAGTACTTC	CASSGDEVWEQYF
TRBV6-1	TRBJ2-5	NA	NA	TGTGCCAGCAGTGCCTTGGTCAGGGAAGAGACCCAGTACTTC	CASSALVREETQYF
TRBV6-5	TRBJ2-7	few	TRBD2	TGTGCCAGCAGTTTAGCGGGGAGCTCCTACGAGCAGTACTTC	CASSLAGSSYEQYF
TRBV10-2	TRBJ2-5	NA	TRBD2	TGCGCGGGCAGCGAAAGCGGGGACGGGGAGACCCAGTACTTC	CAGSESGDGETQYF
TRBV9	TRBJ2-2	few	TRBD1	TGTGCCAGTTCCAGGGACAGATACACCGGGGAGCTGTTTTTT	CASSRDRYTGELFF
TRBV27	TRBJ2-4	once	NA	TGTGCGAGCAGGGGCCGTGAACAAGACATTCAGTACTTC	CASRGREQDIQYF
TRBV10-3	TRBJ2-1	NA	NA	TGTGCCGTAAGGGGGGGAAGTACCAAAGACACGCAGTTCTTC	CAVRGGSTKDTQFF
TRBV6-4	TRBJ2-7	NA	NA	TGTGCCAGCAGCGACAGCAACGAGCAGTACTTC	CASSDSNEQYF
TRBV6-5	TRBJ2-2	medium-sized	NA	TGTGCCAGCAGTACTGGGGGTTGGACTATGAACACCGGGGAGCTGTTTTTT	CASSTGGWTMNTGELFF
TRBV6-1	TRBJ2-4	NA	NA	TGTGCCAGCAGCACTACTAGCCCGGCCAAAAACATTCAGTACTTC	CASSTTSPAKNIQYF
TRBV5-1	TRBJ2-3	NA	NA	TGCGGCGTCAGGGAGCGGCAAGCCAAAAATACGCAGTATTTC	CGVRERQAKNTQYF